This entry concerns a single T cell receptor beta chain. Sequencing used immunoSEQ multiplex PCR; TCRdb keeps in-frame clones, though not all of them. The sample shows 95,000 to 150,000 clones, over 75% of them seen only once. These data are taken from a study of T cell responses to AZD1222 COVID-19 vaccine. The CDR3 has 14 residues. The junction had 3 bases not matched to a gene; V was cut back by 4 bases and J by 4 bases. From germline, CDR1 is SGDLS and CDR2 YYNGEE. The J gene is TRBJ2-5, the V gene TRBV9; 11 bases map to TRBD1. This clonotype originated in an adult in good health. The sample in question was peripheral blood, obtained on day 0 of AZD1222 vaccination. For the CDR3, the DNA is TGTGCCAGCAGCTACGGGACAGGGGGAGAGACCCAGTACTTC. This translates into CASSYGTGGETQYF.